This TCR beta chain was sequenced during a study of CD8 T cells in ankylosing spondylitis. The CDR3 consists of 16 residues. Germline CDR1 is KGHSH and CDR2 is LQKENI. The J segment lost 1 base and the V segment lost 0 bases, leaving 3 bases of the junction unmatched. In TCRdb, the 5' RACE reads were re-called with MiXCR into one record per CDR3 protein. The sample shows under 150,000 distinct CDR3 sequences, 9.3% of them seen only once. This clonotype has only a few counts. The chain carries TRBV18 and TRBJ2-5; 9 positions agree with TRBD2. Sequencing was done on a sample of blood, either unsorted or a sorted T cell fraction (not recorded which). This receptor was obtained from a male donor with ankylosing spondylitis or in good health (not recorded which). In nucleotides, the CDR3 is TGTGCCAGCTCACCACCCAGCGGGAGGACCCAAGAGACCCAGTACTTC. It is translated as CASSPPSGRTQETQYF.